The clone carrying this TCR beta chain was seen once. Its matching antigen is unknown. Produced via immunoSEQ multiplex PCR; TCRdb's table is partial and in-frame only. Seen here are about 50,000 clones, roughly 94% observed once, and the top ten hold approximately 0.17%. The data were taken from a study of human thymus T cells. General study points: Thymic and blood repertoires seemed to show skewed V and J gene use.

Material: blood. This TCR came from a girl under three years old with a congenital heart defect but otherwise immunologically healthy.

For the CDR3, the DNA is TGTGCCAGCAGCTTAAAAGCCGCCGTCACAGATACGCAGTATTTT. This codes for CASSLKAAVTDTQYF. The genes are TRBV7-9 and TRBJ2-3; no definite D call. The V gene lost 2 bases and the J gene lost 2 bases, with 11 bases spanning the gap. This CDR3 contains 15 residues. Germline CDR1 SEHNR, CDR2 FQNEAQ (reference sequence).